The 19 T cell receptor beta chains below come from one sample, sequenced in a study of T cells in Graves' hyperthyroidism and ophthalmopathy. RNA transcripts served as the template for amplifying TCR beta CDR3 regions. Primed by the HTBI set, a first-round RT-PCR was run on the TCR CDR3. TCRdb analysed the multiplex PCR reads with MiXCR anew, one entry per CDR3 protein. This table holds more than 550,000 distinct CDR3 sequences, around a sixth found once. Sequenced input: blood. The receptors here all came from a woman between 45 and 60 years old with Graves' hyperthyroidism that later progressed to Graves' ophthalmopathy.

At least ten counts were recorded for this clonotype. The chain combines TRBV2 with TRBJ2-5; D may be TRBD1 or TRBD2 (5 bases each). The CDR3 loop spans 14 amino acids. CDR1 is SNHLY and CDR2 is FYNNEI in the germline V gene. The V end was cut by 6 bases, the J end by 6 bases, with 17 bases between. This chain's CDR3 is CASRSTESGKTQYF. The DNA of the CDR3 is TGTGCCAGCAGATCGACAGAGTCGGGAAAGACCCAGTACTTC.

V usage is TRBV20-1 and J usage is TRBJ2-5; D may be TRBD1 or TRBD2 (6 bases each). The CDR3 has 14 residues. V was shortened by 2 bases and J by 5 bases, with 15 bases between the two germline ends. Germline CDR1 reads DFQATT; CDR2 reads SNEGSKA (reference sequence). CDR3 protein: CSARPGLGGETQYF. In DNA form, the CDR3 reads TGCAGTGCTAGACCGGGCTTAGGGGGGGAGACCCAGTACTTC.

This chain connects TRBV5-1 to TRBJ2-2, with 7 bases identical to TRBD1. CDR3 length: 14 residues. Germline assignment: CDR1 SGHRS and CDR2 YFSETQ. The J segment lost 4 bases and the V segment lost 4 bases, leaving 4 bases of the junction unmatched. In DNA, the CDR3 is TGCGCCAGCAGCGCAACAGGGGTCACCGGGGAGCTGTTTTTT. It translates to CASSATGVTGELFF.

This clonotype turned up a few times. The chain employs TRBV7-9 and TRBJ2-5; D perhaps matches TRBD1 (6 bases). V lost 0 bases to trimming and J lost 5 bases, with 16 bases between them. Germline V lookup: CDR1 SEHNR, CDR2 FQNEAQ (reference sequence). The length of the CDR3 is 16 residues. The CDR3 here is CASSLASRGLGETQYF. The CDR3, as DNA: TGTGCCAGCAGCTTAGCGAGCAGGGGCTTGGGGGAGACCCAGTACTTC. Full variable domain (remainder filled in from reference TRBV7-9 and TRBJ2-5): DTGVSQNPRHKITKRGQNVTFRCDPISEHNRLYWYRQTLGQGPEFLTYFQNEAQLEKSRLLSDRFSAERPKGSFSTLEIQRTEQGDSAMYLCASSLASRGLGETQYFGPGTRLLVL.

This clonotype was counted ten times or more. The chain uses TRBV5-1 and TRBJ1-6, with 7 bases aligning to TRBD1. In germline, CDR1 is SGHRS, CDR2 YFSETQ. J lost 3 bases, V lost 2 bases, and 2 bases had no gene match. The CDR3 covers 15 residues. The CDR3, as DNA: TGCGCCAGCAGCTTCCGGGACAGCTATAATTCACCCCTCCACTTT. This sequence encodes CASSFRDSYNSPLHF. Variable domain in full (rest from reference TRBV5-1 and TRBJ1-6): KAGVTQTPRYLIKTRGQQVTLSCSPISGHRSVSWYQQTPGQGLQFLFEYFSETQRNKGNFPGRFSGRQFSNSRSEMNVSTLELGDSALYLCASSFRDSYNSPLHFGNGTRLTVT.

This clonotype was counted at least ten times. This chain connects TRBV5-5 to TRBJ1-4; D unresolved. Between the trimmed V and J ends, which lost 4 bases and 5 bases, there was a span of 12 bases. This CDR3 has 14 residues. Germline V gene data show CDR1 as SGHKS and CDR2 as YYEKEE (reference sequence). CDR3 bases: TGTGCCAGCAGCACGAGGACGGACAATGAAAAACTGTTTTTT. Residues: CASSTRTDNEKLFF.

This clonotype was seen ten or more times. The chain joins TRBV2 to TRBJ2-7; D gene uncertain. Germline loops: CDR1 SNHLY, CDR2 FYNNEI. The CDR3 spans 12 residues. Trimming removed 7 bases at V and 4 bases at J, with 11 bases between. The CDR3 reads CASNVEGYEQYF. The CDR3, as DNA: TGTGCCAGCAACGTTGAAGGATACGAGCAGTACTTC.

The V gene is TRBV29-1, the J gene TRBJ1-3; D not certain. Deletions cut 4 bases from V and 5 bases from J, with 21 bases between. CDR1 is SQVTM and CDR2 is ANQGSEA in the germline V gene. The CDR3 contains 16 residues. CDR3 sequence reads: CSVVDTAKGTRNTIYF. The CDR3 DNA follows: TGCAGCGTTGTTGACACGGCGAAAGGAACACGAAACACCATATATTTT.

This clonotype was detected once. The chain joins TRBV15 to TRBJ2-5; either TRBD1 or TRBD2 may supply D (5 bases each). Trimming took 0 bases from V and 7 from J, leaving 18 bases between them. The CDR3 extends over 16 amino acids. The germline gives CDR1 LNHNV, CDR2 YYDKDF (reference sequence). The CDR3 DNA follows: TGTGCCACCAGCAGAGAGGCGCAGGGTCCCGGAGGGACCCAGTACTTC. Translated: CATSREAQGPGGTQYF. The variable domain in full, completed from reference TRBV15 and TRBJ2-5, reads DAMVIQNPRYQVTQFGKPVTLSCSQTLNHNVMYWYQQKSSQAPKLLFHYYDKDFNNEADTPDNFQSRRPNTSFCFLDIRSPGLGDTAMYLCATSREAQGPGGTQYFGPGTRLLVL.

This clonotype was seen at least ten times. V gene TRBV10-3 combines with J gene TRBJ2-7; 9 bases match TRBD2. Per the germline V gene, CDR1 is ENHRY and CDR2 is SYGVKD. After removal of 2 bases from V and 2 bases from J, the junction contained 4 bases not matched to a gene. CDR3 length equals 15 residues. The CDR3 DNA follows: TGTGCCATCAGTGAGAAGAGCGGGGGGACCTACGAGCAGTACTTC. This gives the protein CAISEKSGGTYEQYF.

The V gene is TRBV2, the J gene TRBJ2-7; 9 nucleotides agree with TRBD2. The CDR3 sequence is 16 residues long. From germline, CDR1 is SNHLY and CDR2 FYNNEI. The J segment lost 2 bases and the V segment lost 2 bases, leaving 7 bases of the junction unmatched. For the CDR3, the DNA is TGTGCCAGCAGTGAATTCTATGCGGGAGGGACCTACGAGCAGTACTTC. Its protein product is CASSEFYAGGTYEQYF.

The chain links TRBV19 to TRBJ1-2, with 9 bases lining up with TRBD1. Germline V gives CDR1 LNHDA, CDR2 SQIVND (reference sequence). This CDR3 is built from 15 residues. The junction had 10 bases not matched to a gene; V was cut back by 7 bases and J by 4 bases. The CDR3 DNA reads TGTGCCAGTAAGCCAGAAACAGGGGGCGGCTATGGCTACACCTTC. This gives the protein CASKPETGGGYGYTF.

There are many counts of this clonotype. The chain recombines TRBV20-1 with TRBJ2-1; the D gene is possibly TRBD1 (6 bases). The V and J ends lost 3 bases and 0 bases respectively, with 12 bases between them. The germline V gene encodes CDR1 DFQATT and CDR2 SNEGSKA (reference sequence). The CDR3 sequence is 15 residues long. The CDR3, as DNA: TGCAGTGCTAGGACTACAGGGAGCTCCTACAATGAGCAGTTCTTC. It is translated as CSARTTGSSYNEQFF.

This chain links TRBV29-1 with TRBJ1-6; D might be TRBD1 (5 bases). Trimming stripped 5 bases from V and 13 bases from J, with 18 bases between. Germline lookup yields CDR1 SQVTM and CDR2 ANQGSEA. This CDR3 contains 13 residues. CDR3 sequence reads: CSVKSRTPRPLHF. In nucleotides, the CDR3 is TGCAGCGTTAAATCCAGGACACCCAGGCCCCTCCACTTT.

This clonotype was recorded at least ten times. V gene TRBV3-1 combines with J gene TRBJ2-5; 7 bases are shared with TRBD1. This CDR3 contains 12 residues. Trimming cost V 7 bases and J 4 bases; bases outside gene matches: 3. Germline values: CDR1 LGHDT, CDR2 YNNKEL (reference sequence). The CDR3 sequence is CASKTGRETQYF. The CDR3 region has the DNA TGTGCCAGCAAGACAGGGAGAGAGACCCAGTACTTC.

This clonotype has a handful of counts. The gene calls are TRBV7-6 and TRBJ1-4, with 7 bases fitting TRBD1. After removal of 5 bases from V and 2 bases from J, the junction contained 8 bases not matched to a gene. CDR1 is SGHVS, CDR2 FNYEAQ, per germline. The CDR3 spans 16 residues. Here the CDR3 DNA reads TGTGCCAGCAGCCAAAGACAGGGATGGACTAATGAAAAACTGTTTTTT. The encoded protein is CASSQRQGWTNEKLFF.

In its sample, this clonotype was seen many times. One end of the junction fails to match germline, which may point to a read error. V gene TRBV5-1 combines with J gene TRBJ1-1, with D unclear. There are 14 residues in the CDR3. Germline CDR1 reads SGHRS; CDR2 reads YFSETQ. The CDR3 here is CASSLGGQNTEAFF. The CDR3 nucleotides read TGTGCCAGCAGCTTAGGAGGGCAGAACACTGAAGCTTTCTTT.

V usage is TRBV25-1 and J usage is TRBJ2-3; 11 bases map to TRBD2. CDR3 size: 16 residues. J was trimmed by 2 bases and V by 5 bases; bases with no gene match: 6. The germline CDR1 and CDR2 sequences are MGHDK and SYGVNS. The CDR3 sequence is CASSPYSGGATDTQYF. The DNA for the CDR3 is TGTGCCAGCAGTCCATATAGCGGGGGGGCCACAGATACGCAGTATTTT.

The chain uses TRBV4-1 and TRBJ1-1; D perhaps matches TRBD1 (6 bases). The germline CDR1 and CDR2 sequences are MGHRA and YSYEKL. The CDR3 runs to 16 residues. With 1 base removed from V and 7 bases from J, the gap between germline ends came to 19 bases. The CDR3 protein is CASSQVRDRPGDEAFF. The CDR3 coding sequence is TGCGCCAGCAGCCAAGTTCGAGACAGGCCGGGGGATGAAGCTTTCTTT.